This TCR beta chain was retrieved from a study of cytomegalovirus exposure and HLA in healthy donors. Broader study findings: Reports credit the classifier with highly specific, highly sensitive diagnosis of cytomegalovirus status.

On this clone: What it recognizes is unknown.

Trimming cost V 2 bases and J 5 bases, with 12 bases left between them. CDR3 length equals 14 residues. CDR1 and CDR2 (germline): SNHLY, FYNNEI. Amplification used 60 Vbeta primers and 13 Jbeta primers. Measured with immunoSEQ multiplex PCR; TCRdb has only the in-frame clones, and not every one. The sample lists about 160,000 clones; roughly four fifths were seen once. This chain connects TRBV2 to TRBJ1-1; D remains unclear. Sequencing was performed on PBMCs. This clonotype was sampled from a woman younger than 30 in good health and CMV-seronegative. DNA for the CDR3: TGTGCCAGCAGTGAATGGGCGGGTAGGACTGAAGCTTTCTTT. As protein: CASSEWAGRTEAFF.